This T cell receptor (beta chain) came from a study of beta chain features in type 1 diabetes. This clone turned up a few times. The target antigen is unknown. Trimming removed 4 bases from V and 6 bases from J, with 13 bases in between. Germline CDR1 and CDR2: SGHRS and YFSETQ. This CDR3 is built from 14 residues. Overall study results and limits: Significant though moderate, a shortening of TCRB CDR3s appeared in all four CD4+ subsets of Type 1 diabetes patients. Sampled from patients, naive, central memory and Treg TCRB repertoires appeared more similar than those sampled from healthy donors. Junctions at VDJ sites from type 1 diabetes patients had fewer insertions and more deletions.

The study reverse transcribed the entire isolated RNA, so it sequenced expressed TCRB transcripts. Assay: immunoSEQ multiplex PCR; the TCRdb copy retains only in-frame clones and omits some. The sample yields more than 250,000 clones, around 24% seen once. Sample: naive CD4+ T cells from blood. The V call is TRBV5-1, the J call TRBJ2-2, with D tentatively TRBD1 (5 bases). The TCR was taken from a woman aged 25 to 39 with type 1 diabetes. The DNA of the CDR3 is TGCGCCAGCAGCATTCTTCAGGGTGCCGGGGAGCTGTTTTTT. Translation: CASSILQGAGELFF.